This T cell receptor (beta chain) was found in a study of CXCR3-negative and CXCR3-positive naive CD8 T cells. Study results and limitations: Relative to CXCR3-negative naive cells, CXCR3-positive naive cells had more hydrophobic TRB CDR3s. Both of the naive subsets showed about the same high diversity, but memory CD8+ cells had much less. Similar levels of surface CD5 were seen between naive subsets; TCR strength was inferred from TRB CDR3 properties. Similar TRBV-TRBJ gene usage was seen in naive CXCR3-negative and CXCR3-positive cells, but not in memory cells.

Among CD8+ T cells, naive ones were CD45RO-CCR7+CD27+CD95-. A remark on this clonotype: Its cognate antigen is unknown.

5' RACE with UMI labels generated the TRB cDNA libraries. TCRdb reprocessed the 5' RACE reads and reports one entry per CDR3 protein, with no DNA. Listed are tens of thousands of distinct CDR3 sequences; about 0.57% falls within the top ten. The specimen was naive CXCR3+ CD8+ T cells from blood. Subset: CD45RO-CCR7+CD27+CD95- naive CD8+ T cells expressing CXCR3 (TNR3+). This TCR was recovered from a human donor in good health. Some clones in this sample may be carry-over from other donors' samples.

This CDR3 is CASSEYRSPGNTIYF. This chain connects TRBV25-1 to TRBJ1-3. The CDR3 spans 15 residues. Germline lookup yields CDR1 MGHDK and CDR2 SYGVNS.